Listed here is a single TCR beta chain. Sequencing was performed with immunoSEQ multiplex PCR; in TCRdb, only in-frame clones are kept and a portion is missing. The data show about 68,000 clones, 80% to 95% seen once. The CDR3 runs 15 residues. Per germline, CDR1 MDHEN and CDR2 SYDVKM. Germline trimming cut 1 base from V and 1 base from J; bases unmatched to any gene: 3. This sample is drawn from a study of T cell changes during pregnancy in multiple sclerosis. The genes are TRBV28 and TRBJ1-1; 7 bases are shared with TRBD1. Specimen: peripheral blood, collected after pregnancy. The receptor's source is a female donor in good health, enrolled as a control in a pregnancy study. CDR3 in DNA: TGTGCCAGCAGTTTATATGGGACAGCGAACACTGAAGCTTTCTTT. It is translated as CASSLYGTANTEAFF.